This T cell receptor (beta chain) was profiled in a study of T cells in Graves' hyperthyroidism and ophthalmopathy. TCR beta CDR3 regions were amplified from RNA. RT-PCR in the first round (using the HTBI primer set) targeted the TCR CDR3. In TCRdb, the multiplex PCR reads were re-called with MiXCR into one record per CDR3 protein. The table lists 530,000 or so distinct CDR3 sequences, approximately 44% of them singletons. The study's findings and limits: The model predicted ophthalmopathy a median approximately six months before onset. Most clonotypes expanded in the thyroid (above 0.001) were also present in blood.

V lost 3 bases and J 4 bases, leaving 31 bases between the germline ends. CDR3 length equals 20 residues. Germline assignment: CDR1 SNHLY and CDR2 FYNNEI. Graves' hyperthyroidism showing no ophthalmopathy progression within 18 months was considered stable. This clonotype has a count of ten or more. The antigen is not known. The specimen sequenced was peripheral blood or thyroid tissue (not recorded which). The sequence came from a woman aged 18-29 years with Graves' hyperthyroidism. The rearrangement joins TRBV2 to TRBJ2-7; a possible D gene is TRBD1 (6 bases). CDR3 protein: CASSEKGLFKKAGEKYEQYF. CDR3 nucleotide sequence: TGTGCCAGCAGTGAGAAGGGGCTCTTTAAGAAGGCAGGGGAGAAATACGAGCAGTACTTC.